This T cell receptor (beta chain) was captured in a study of blood T cell repertoires in COVID-19 (TCRdb year 2020). With regard to the full study: The collaborator samples originated in the United States, Italy and Spain and spanned the acute and convalescent phases of COVID-19. The repertoires were released in a freely available public database intended as a resource for research on the immune response to SARS-CoV-2. Deeply sampled blood TCRbeta repertoires from subjects exposed to, actively infected with, or recovered from COVID-19 were included in the dataset. The prospective study material was composed of cDNA or gDNA derived from T cells, B-cell-depleted T cells, or PBMCs. The sample metadata nearly always contained a de-identified subject ID, COVID-19 status, age in years and sex. The samples were drawn from the first 160 participants of the ongoing ImmuneRACE study and from 950 to 1,500 subjects provided by 6 global collaborators. Where available, HLA class I and class II types were taken from metadata supplied by the sample provider and were not determined by assay-based typing. Here is what the overall study found, with its caveats: How much clinical and demographic metadata was included differed by source and by participant, and the metadata was provided uncurated.

About this clone: The antigen it binds to is not known. No much larger clonotype is one base removed from it; base qualities were not supplied.

CDR1 and CDR2 are drawn from the germline V gene (reference sequence): SEHNR, FQNEAQ. Between the V and J ends, shortened by 3 bases and 2 bases respectively, the junction contains 13 bases. The CDR3 measures 15 amino acids from cysteine to phenylalanine. Left in the record is the CDR3 DNA by itself, 45 bases read in frame from the first base. The immunoSEQ Assay, a bias-controlled multiplex PCR, was used to amplify TCRbeta CDR3 regions from genomic DNA. For the original study's pipeline: Within the assay, amplification of reference gene primers was used to estimate how many nucleated cells each sample contained. Sequence reads were collapsed and filtered to measure the absolute abundance of every unique TCRbeta CDR3 rearrangement. Productive Simpson clonality was computed per sample as the square root of Simpson's diversity index over productive rearrangements. This immuneACCESS table, as held by TCRdb, lists in-frame sequences with V and J called but not all clones. Of the missing ones, under half trace to an unresolved V gene in checked studies; the others have no known cause. V and J calls and clone size are those listed in that table; D and trimming were worked out from the DNA. A total of 350,000 to 550,000 clones appear in this sample, 70% to 90% of them only once. The top ten clones comprise 1.5% to 2% of the sample.

Participants in the prospective study were aged roughly 18 to 95 years, lived in about two dozen United States geographic areas, and enrolled through a virtual design. In the prospective study, cohorts were assigned on the basis of participant-reported clinical history obtained from a screening survey and a study questionnaire. Each participant in the prospective study had whole blood, serum and a nasopharyngeal or oropharyngeal swab collected by mobile phlebotomists. Over a roughly 2-month period, participants in the prospective study had the option of providing additional blood draws and questionnaires. Before DNA extraction, blood samples from the prospective study were shipped at room temperature or frozen.

The V and J segments used are TRBV7-9 and TRBJ1-2; a tentative D match to TRBD1 spans 5 bases. The receptor's source is a woman aged 18-29 years with acute COVID-19. Sequenced input: PBMCs or T cells enriched from blood (not recorded which). The CDR3 region has the sequence CASSFEGLTNYGYTF. In nucleotides, the sequence is TGTGCCAGCAGCTTCGAGGGACTAACCAACTATGGCTACACCTTC. With all but the CDR3 taken from the reference TRBV7-9 and TRBJ1-2 genes, the full variable domain is: DTGVSQNPRHKITKRGQNVTFRCDPISEHNRLYWYRQTLGQGPEFLTYFQNEAQLEKSRLLSDRFSAERPKGSFSTLEIQRTEQGDSAMYLCASSFEGLTNYGYTFGSGTRLTVV.